This T cell receptor beta chain was identified during a study of vaccination effects on CD4 cells after COVID-19 (dated by TCRdb to between 2021 and 2024). At the level of the whole study: In the ViraFEST assay, PBMC were stimulated with viral peptide pools, and TCR sequencing was then used to find antigen-specific CD4+ T cell clonotypes based on their expansion. Participants received two doses of either the BNT162b2 or the mRNA-1273 mRNA SARS-CoV-2 vaccine. In a couple of convalescent patients, pre-vaccine samples were collected 16 days and one week ahead of the first dose, 142 and 148 days after COVID-19 diagnosis. Over 1.5 million PBMC per well were cultured with about 10 ug/ml peptides in IMDM containing roughly 5% human AB serum, 8.5 to 10 IU/ml IL-2 and gentamicin. The study compared SARS-CoV-2 spike-specific CD4+ TCR repertoires before and after mRNA vaccination in COVID-19 convalescent patients and infection-naive vaccine recipients. The full study included 10 COVID-19 convalescent patients and a handful of SARS-CoV-2-naive healthy vaccine recipients. Cultures from other donors in the study were sequenced using the Oncomine TCR Beta short-read assay on an Illumina iSeq 100.

V lost 4 bases and J lost 3 bases, and the count of bases not matched to a germline gene is 9. Via the germline V gene, CDR1 is SNHLY and CDR2 FYNNEI. Its CDR3 holds 17 amino acids, cysteine through phenylalanine. Only the CDR3 portion is preserved as DNA: 51 bases, with reading frame beginning at the first base. After around 11 days of culture, CD4+ T cells were isolated with the EasySep CD4+ T cell isolation kit. PCR-confirmed SARS-CoV-2 infection had occurred in convalescent patients between March and December 2020, before the Alpha, Beta and Delta variants emerged in the United States. Half of the culture medium was replaced with fresh IL-2-containing medium on days 3 and 7. Unless otherwise noted, each peptide stimulation condition was cultured in triplicate wells. Using Ficoll-Paque Plus gradient centrifugation, PBMC were separated from whole blood and then either used fresh or cryopreserved at -140C. The QIAamp micro DNA kit was used to extract genomic DNA from the cultured CD4+ T cells.

Overall study outcomes, separate from this receptor: Clones induced by infection and clones induced by vaccination both contracted markedly at late timepoints after vaccination, which fits with T cell responses waning over time. In convalescent patients, the post-vaccine spike-reactive repertoire was composed mainly of new vaccine-induced clones that were largely distinct from infection-induced clones. Only a small number of convalescent patients were included, and no early post-infection timepoints were available, which limited the study.

This clone was picked up a small number of times. What this receptor recognizes is not known. The input lacks base qualities; no much larger clone sits a single base away. Library creation used the immunoSEQ multiplex PCR assay. TCR beta CDR3 sequencing was performed on DNA from the cultured, isolated CD4+ T cells. The study's own analysis went as follows. The analysis removed non-productive TCR sequences, trimmed reads to the CDR3 region, and retained only CDR3s that were 7 or more amino acids long. Antigen-specific clonotypes were identified using the MANAFEST web app by comparison of expansion in peptide wells against reference cultures. For clones to be considered positive, expansion at FDR<0.05 versus reference and all other wells, an odds ratio above 5, and a frequency above 0.1% in two replicate wells were required. A clonotype was called cross-reactive if it was significantly expanded both in SARS-CoV-2 spike wells and in at least one common cold coronavirus spike condition. CDR3 similarity was assessed by Levenshtein distance with the stringdist R package, and unrooted trees were built with ape in R 3.6.1. Drawn from immuneACCESS, this table holds only the in-frame rearrangements with V and J called that TCRdb kept. Clones are partly lost; checked studies trace under half to an unresolved V gene and leave the rest unexplained. V and J calls and clone size are as listed in that table; D and trimming were resolved from the DNA. The sample contains under 50,000 clones, more than 75% of them found a single time. About 10% of the sample belongs to the ten largest clones.

The V and J segments used are TRBV2 and TRBJ1-6; 7 junctional bases match TRBD1. The origin of this receptor is a human donor who had a prior SARS-CoV-2 infection. The input for sequencing was CD4+ T cells from PBMCs cultured without peptide, taken before COVID-19 vaccination. CDR3 region: CASSVFRDSVYNSPLHF. In nucleotides, the sequence is TGTGCCAGCAGTGTTTTTCGGGACAGTGTCTATAATTCACCCCTCCACTTT.